This paragraph reports one TCR beta chain. In the original analysis: Scientists estimated how many nucleated cells there were by amplifying reference gene primers. Profiling relied on immunoSEQ multiplex PCR, and the TCRdb table lists in-frame clones only, not all of them. V, J and clone size are those of that table, while D and trimming were read from the DNA. This table holds roughly 110,000 clones, 60% to 85% found once. The data are from a study of blood T cell repertoires in COVID-19. Study as a whole: Whether acute or convalescent, the COVID-19 samples came from the United States, Italy and Spain. PBMCs, B-cell-depleted T cells, or T cells were the source of the cDNA or gDNA that made up the material.

This TCR derives from a man between 65 and 85 years old with acute or convalescent COVID-19. The specimen sequenced was peripheral blood.

For the CDR3, the DNA is TGTGCCAGCAGCCAAGAAAGTGCCGGGGCAGGGGGACGTACCGGGGAGCTGTTTTTT. It is translated as CASSQESAGAGGRTGELFF. V and J are TRBV3-1 (or the pseudogene TRBV3-2) and TRBJ2-2; 7 positions agree with TRBD1. The J segment lost 5 bases and the V segment lost 0 bases, leaving 15 bases of the junction unmatched. This CDR3 region has 19 residues. Per germline, CDR1 LGHDT and CDR2 YNNKEL (reference sequence).